The 31 T cell receptor beta chains below all came from one sample that was sequenced in a study of blood T cells in healthy people across ages (dated by TCRdb to between 2015 and 2016). Libraries were constructed by 5' RACE. Sequenced using an Illumina HiSeq 2500. A second about 6 to 11 cycle PCR used a sample-barcoded 5' primer and a J-beta primer mix. The raw public data were reprocessed by TCRdb itself: fastp quality trimming at Q25, MiXCR clonotype calling, in-frame beta chains only. Here each entry gathers all rows of one CDR3 protein and keeps the most common genes and DNA. For this sample the table gives hundreds of thousands of distinct CDR3 sequences, of which roughly 41% were detected only once. The biggest ten clones account for approximately 22% of the sample. The sequenced sample was blood. Receptors originate from a woman in her sixties in good health.

The chain uses TRBV2 and TRBJ2-7; 10 bases line up with TRBD1. The germline CDR1 and CDR2 sequences are SNHLY and FYNNEI. V lost 6 bases to trimming and J lost 3 bases; unmatched junction nucleotides: 5. This CDR3 has 14 amino acids. This CDR3 is CASRVDRGNYEQYF. DNA for the CDR3: TGTGCCAGCAGAGTGGACAGGGGGAACTACGAGCAGTACTTC.

This clonotype was counted between two and nine times. This sequence joins TRBV6-2 or TRBV6-3 and TRBJ2-7, with 9 bases that match TRBD2. Trimming took 2 bases from V and 4 from J; bases not matched to a gene: 12. Germline assignment: CDR1 MNHEY and CDR2 SVGEGT. The CDR3 covers 17 residues. CDR3 protein: CASSYPLRAGGLYEQYF. The CDR3 DNA follows: TGTGCCAGCAGTTACCCCCTGCGAGCGGGGGGCCTATACGAGCAGTACTTC.

As concerns this clonotype: One end of the junction is discordant with germline, which a read error may explain. The J gene is TRBJ2-1, the V gene TRBV7-3, with D maybe TRBD1 (5 bases). CDR1 is SGHTA, CDR2 FQGTGA, per germline. The CDR3 sequence is 18 residues long. The CDR3 sequence is CASSLSRPGQGSCNEQFF. The CDR3 DNA follows: TGTGCCAGCAGCTTATCGCGACCCGGGCAGGGCTCCTGCAATGAGCAGTTCTTC.

This clonotype was counted between two and nine times. The CDR3 nucleotides are TGCAGTGCCAAGAAAGGTAGCGGAAGCACAGATACGCAGTATTTT. Its protein is CSAKKGSGSTDTQYF. V and J are TRBV20-1 and TRBJ2-3; possible D gene TRBD2, 6 bases. The CDR3 sequence is 15 residues long. Trimming took off 6 bases at V and 0 bases at J, with 16 bases between the two ends. The germline V gene has CDR1 DFQATT and CDR2 SNEGSKA (reference sequence).

This chain connects TRBV5-1 to TRBJ2-1; D possibly uses TRBD1 or TRBD2 (5 bases each). Germline CDR1 SGHRS, CDR2 YFSETQ. This CDR3 has 15 amino acids. Trimming took 4 bases from V and 2 from J, leaving 13 bases between them. The CDR3 loop is CASSRDGETYNEQFF. The CDR3 nucleotides are TGCGCCAGCAGCCGGGACGGAGAAACCTACAATGAGCAGTTCTTC.

CDR3 bases: TGTGCCAGCGGGAGACGACAGGGGGCCTACAATGAGCAGTTCTTC. Its translation is CASGRRQGAYNEQFF. V and J are TRBV7-9 and TRBJ2-1, with 9 bases that match TRBD1. Germline V gene sequence: CDR1 SEHNR, CDR2 FQNEAQ (reference sequence). The length of the CDR3 is 15 residues. V lost 8 bases, J lost 2 bases, and 7 bases stayed unmatched.

A note on this clonotype: One end of the junction varies from germline; a read error may be responsible. The chain recombines TRBV7-9 with TRBJ1-6; perhaps TRBD1 as D (5 bases). There are 13 residues in the CDR3. Germline CDR1 SEHNR, CDR2 FQNEAQ (reference sequence). The CDR3 nucleotides read TGTGCCAGCAGCGATATCAGGGAGTCACCCCCCCACTTT. Protein sequence: CASSDIRESPPHF. Filled out from reference TRBV7-9 and TRBJ1-6, the complete variable domain reads DTGVSQNPRHKITKRGQNVTFRCDPISEHNRLYWYRQTLGQGPEFLTYFQNEAQLEKSRLLSDRFSAERPKGSFSTLEIQRTEQGDSAMYLCASSDIRESPPHFGNGTRLTVT.

J is TRBJ2-3 and V is TRBV3-1; D not resolved. Trimming left V 2 bases short and J 1 base short, with 7 bases between. From germline, CDR1 is LGHDT and CDR2 YNNKEL (reference sequence). This CDR3 has 14 residues. CDR3 amino acids: CASSQSPGTDTQYF. The CDR3 DNA reads TGTGCCAGCAGCCAAAGCCCCGGCACAGATACGCAGTATTTT.

This chain links TRBV27 with TRBJ2-3; 14 bases are shared with TRBD2. The J segment lost 1 base and the V segment lost 5 bases, leaving 8 bases of the junction unmatched. CDR3 size: 18 residues. Germline V gives CDR1 MNHEY, CDR2 SMNVEV (reference sequence). CDR3 DNA sequence: TGTGCCAGCAGTCCGACTAGCGGGAGGGGATGGGGCACAGATACGCAGTATTTT. Translated, it gives CASSPTSGRGWGTDTQYF.

V is TRBV28 and J is TRBJ2-4; D not resolved. The CDR3 consists of 12 residues. Trimming stripped 8 bases from V and 3 bases from J, with 8 bases between. Germline lookup yields CDR1 MDHEN and CDR2 SYDVKM. In nucleotides, the CDR3 is TGTGCCAGCGGGGTTATCAAAAACATTCAGTACTTC. Translated: CASGVIKNIQYF.

V is TRBV9 and J is TRBJ1-2; weak D call: TRBD1 (5 bases). The germline V and J ends were trimmed by 0 bases and 7 bases, with 13 bases remaining between them. Germline-derived CDR1 and CDR2 are SGDLS and YYNGEE. CDR3 length: 14 residues. The CDR3 nucleotides are TGTGCCAGCAGCGTAGGAATCCCAGGGTCTGGCTACACCTTC. Translated, it gives CASSVGIPGSGYTF. Full variable domain (missing parts from reference TRBV9 and TRBJ1-2): DSGVTQTPKHLITATGQRVTLRCSPRSGDLSVYWYQQSLDQGLQFLIQYYNGEERAKGNILERFSAQQFPDLHSELNLSSLELGDSALYFCASSVGIPGSGYTFGSGTRLTVV.

This clonotype was counted at least ten times. The V call is TRBV3-1, the J call TRBJ2-5; D is possibly TRBD1 or TRBD2 (6 bases each). Per the germline V gene, CDR1 is LGHDT and CDR2 is YNNKEL (reference sequence). The CDR3 sequence is 13 residues long. The V and J ends lost 0 bases and 5 bases respectively, with 7 bases between them. The CDR3 DNA reads TGTGCCAGCAGCCAAGAGGGGGGCGAGACCCAGTACTTC. As protein: CASSQEGGETQYF.

CDR3 residues: CAISAAGRFANYGYTF. The CDR3, as DNA: TGTGCCATCAGTGCGGCAGGGCGGTTTGCTAACTATGGCTACACCTTC. The chain is built from TRBV10-3 and TRBJ1-2; possible D gene TRBD1, 5 bases. Germline lookup yields CDR1 ENHRY and CDR2 SYGVKD. The CDR3 is 16 residues long. The V gene lost 4 bases and the J gene lost 0 bases, with 15 bases spanning the gap.

The sample holds a few counts of this clonotype. The J gene is TRBJ2-2, the V gene TRBV7-9; 7 bases line up with TRBD1. This CDR3 has 13 amino acids. V was pared by 6 bases and J by 4 bases, with 2 bases of the junction left unmatched. Per germline, CDR1 SEHNR and CDR2 FQNEAQ (reference sequence). DNA for the CDR3: TGTGCCAGCAGTGACAGGGCCACCGGGGAGCTGTTTTTT. Residues: CASSDRATGELFF.

The chain joins TRBV6-1 to TRBJ2-1; 12 nucleotides align to TRBD2. The V gene's germline CDR1 is MNHNS and CDR2 SASEGT. This CDR3 contains 16 residues. Germline trimming cut 0 bases from V and 6 bases from J; bases unmatched to any gene: 3. In nucleotides, the CDR3 is TGTGCCAGCAGTGAAGCCTCTAGCGGGGGGGGCAATGAGCAGTTCTTC. This translates into CASSEASSGGGNEQFF.

The chain couples TRBV27 to TRBJ2-7; 7 bases line up with TRBD1. Germline CDR1 MNHEY, CDR2 SMNVEV (reference sequence). The V gene end was trimmed by 4 bases and the J gene end by 5 bases; junction bases not matched to a gene: 5. The CDR3 loop spans 13 amino acids. The CDR3 nucleotides are TGTGCCAGCAGTTACAGGGGCTTAAACGAGCAGTACTTC. Residues: CASSYRGLNEQYF.

The V call is TRBV20-1, the J call TRBJ2-1; unclear D gene. V was shortened by 4 bases and J by 0 bases, with 19 bases between the two germline ends. Germline CDR1 DFQATT, CDR2 SNEGSKA (reference sequence). The CDR3 runs to 17 residues. This CDR3 is CSATPITLVDSYNEQFF. The CDR3 nucleotides are TGCAGTGCTACCCCAATAACTCTTGTGGACTCCTACAATGAGCAGTTCTTC.

Details on this clonotype: Since a much larger clone is just one base distant, this may be a read error. The chain is built from TRBV20-1 and TRBJ2-1; D is uncertain. The CDR3 extends over 14 amino acids. Germline-derived CDR1 and CDR2 are DFQATT and SNEGSKA (reference sequence). V lost 6 bases to trimming and J lost 9 bases, with 21 bases between them. The CDR3 DNA follows: TGCAGTGCCCGAGGAGTCGGCCAGGTGCGTGAGCAGTTCTTC. Translating gives CSARGVGQVREQFF.

This chain uses TRBV3-1 with TRBJ2-1, with D possibly being TRBD1 or TRBD2 (5 bases each). The V gene lost 2 bases and the J gene lost 0 bases, with 17 bases spanning the gap. The germline gives CDR1 LGHDT, CDR2 YNNKEL (reference sequence). The CDR3 covers 18 residues. The DNA of the CDR3 is TGTGCCAGCAGCCAATGGGGGACGACATTGAGCTCCTACAATGAGCAGTTCTTC. Translating it yields CASSQWGTTLSSYNEQFF.

The rearrangement links TRBV6-1 to TRBJ1-2; tentative D call: TRBD1 (6 bases). V shed 4 bases and J shed 0 bases, with 15 bases lying between them. From germline, CDR1 is MNHNS and CDR2 SASEGT. The CDR3 extends over 16 amino acids. CDR3 protein: CASSGLQGHPNYGYTF. The CDR3 DNA sequence: TGTGCCAGCAGTGGTTTACAGGGACACCCTAACTATGGCTACACCTTC.

As for this clonotype: One end of the junction varies from germline; a read error may be responsible. V is TRBV9 and J is TRBJ2-4, with D uncertain. Germline V gives CDR1 SGDLS, CDR2 YYNGEE. This CDR3 has 13 amino acids. The CDR3 spells CTSSVAPADIQYF. The CDR3 nucleotides read TGTACCAGCAGCGTAGCTCCTGCGGACATTCAGTACTTC.

This clonotype was seen only a few times. The chain links TRBV3-1 to TRBJ2-3; D ambiguous. V lost 4 bases and J lost 1, with 15 bases in between. Germline CDR1 and CDR2: LGHDT and YNNKEL (reference sequence). This CDR3 spans 16 amino acids. CDR3 in amino acids: CASSPLFTQGTDTQYF. As DNA, the CDR3 is TGTGCCAGCAGCCCTCTTTTTACCCAAGGCACAGATACGCAGTATTTT.

V gene TRBV27 combines with J gene TRBJ1-1; D is uncertain. Trimming took off 0 bases at V and 4 bases at J, with 9 bases between the two ends. Germline values: CDR1 MNHEY, CDR2 SMNVEV (reference sequence). CDR3 size: 14 residues. The CDR3, as DNA: TGTGCCAGCAGTTTATCTAAGGGTTCCACTGAAGCTTTCTTT. It codes for CASSLSKGSTEAFF.

This clonotype was seen a few times. The rearrangement links TRBV5-4 to TRBJ2-1; 10 bases align to TRBD2. In germline, CDR1 is SGHNT, CDR2 YYREEE (reference sequence). This CDR3 has 17 residues. Losses at the gene ends were 0 bases for V and 4 bases for J; bases not matched to a gene: 7. CDR3 region: CASSLASGAGGYNEQFF. Here the CDR3 DNA reads TGTGCCAGCAGCTTGGCCAGTGGAGCGGGGGGGTACAATGAGCAGTTCTTC.

This rearrangement joins TRBV4-2 to TRBJ2-3; D is perhaps TRBD2 (6 bases). The V gene lost 4 bases and the J gene lost 5 bases, with 19 bases spanning the gap. CDR1 is LGHNA, CDR2 YNFKEQ, per germline. CDR3 length: 16 amino acids. CDR3 amino acids: CASSLGVADYRDTQYF. CDR3 in DNA: TGTGCCAGCAGCCTCGGGGTAGCGGACTACAGAGATACGCAGTATTTT.

The J gene is TRBJ2-1, the V gene TRBV11-2; 14 bases are shared with TRBD2. Per germline, CDR1 SGHAT and CDR2 FQNNGV. The CDR3 consists of 18 residues. Unmatched junction bases numbered 2, after V lost 1 base and J lost 0 bases. CDR3 sequence: CASSLVGTSGSSYNEQFF. The CDR3 DNA follows: TGTGCCAGCAGCTTAGTCGGGACTAGCGGGAGCTCCTACAATGAGCAGTTCTTC.

The chain is built from TRBV5-1 and TRBJ2-4, with D perhaps given as TRBD1 or TRBD2 (5 bases each). The CDR3 has 16 residues. The V end lost 0 bases, the J end lost 1 base, and 11 bases lay between the germline ends. Germline V gives CDR1 SGHRS, CDR2 YFSETQ. The chain's CDR3 is CASSLDRGVAKNIQYF. CDR3 coding DNA: TGCGCCAGCAGCTTGGACAGAGGGGTTGCCAAAAACATTCAGTACTTC.

The genes are TRBV5-6 and TRBJ1-4, with no clear D. CDR3 length equals 13 residues. V was pared by 4 bases and J by 3 bases, with 7 bases between. CDR1 and CDR2 (germline): SGHDT, YYEEEE. This CDR3 is CASSVDANEKLFF. The CDR3 coding sequence is TGTGCCAGCAGCGTGGATGCTAATGAAAAACTGTTTTTT.

This clonotype was picked up a small number of times. CDR3 region: CASSVGTDNQPQHF. The CDR3 DNA reads TGTGCCAGCAGCGTCGGGACAGACAATCAGCCCCAGCATTTT. The V gene is TRBV9, the J gene TRBJ1-5, with TRBD1 identical over 7 bases. In germline, CDR1 is SGDLS, CDR2 YYNGEE. The junction had 2 bases not matched to a gene; V was cut back by 2 bases and J by 3 bases. The CDR3 runs 14 residues.

This chain uses TRBV7-8 with TRBJ2-3; TRBD2 matches at 15 bases. This CDR3 has 14 residues. Germline assignment: CDR1 SGHVS and CDR2 FQNEAQ. V lost 1 base, J lost 14 bases, and 4 bases stayed unmatched. The chain's CDR3 is CASSLGTSGRAGYF. The CDR3 DNA reads TGTGCCAGCAGCTTAGGGACTAGCGGGAGGGCCGGGTATTTT.

In regard to this clonotype: A much larger clonotype is one base distant, so this may be a read error. V gene TRBV29-1 combines with J gene TRBJ2-1, with D perhaps assigned TRBD1 or TRBD2 (5 bases each). The CDR3 is made up of 13 amino acids. Germline assignment: CDR1 SQVTM and CDR2 ANQGSEA. V was pared by 5 bases and J by 9 bases, with 17 bases between. The CDR3 here is CSVHRDGHSEQFF. The CDR3 nucleotides are TGCAGCGTTCACCGGGACGGCCACAGTGAGCAGTTCTTC.